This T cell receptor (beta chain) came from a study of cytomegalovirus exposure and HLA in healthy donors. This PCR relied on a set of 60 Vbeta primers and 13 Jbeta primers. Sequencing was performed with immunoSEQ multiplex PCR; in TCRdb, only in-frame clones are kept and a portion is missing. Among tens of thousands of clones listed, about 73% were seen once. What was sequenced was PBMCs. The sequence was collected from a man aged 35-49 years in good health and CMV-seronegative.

The CDR3 region is CASTGRQGVTQYF. In DNA, the CDR3 is TGTGCCAGCACCGGACGCCAGGGGGTGACCCAGTACTTC. The chain recombines TRBV6-6 with TRBJ2-5, with 7 nucleotides matching TRBD1. CDR1 and CDR2 from the germline V gene are MNHNY and SVGAGI (reference sequence). The CDR3 consists of 13 residues. V was clipped by 7 bases and J by 7 bases; unmatched bases: 9.